This T cell receptor beta chain is from a study of T-cell memory formation after mild COVID-19. CDR3 length equals 14 residues. Germline assignment: CDR1 SQVTM and CDR2 ANQGSEA. Trimming at V came to 6 bases and at J to 0 bases, leaving 4 bases not matched to a gene. There are a few counts of this clonotype. One entry per CDR3 protein results from TCRdb running MiXCR on the 5' RACE reads. The repertoire consists of some 300,000 distinct CDR3 sequences, with roughly 19% occurring once and the leading ten covering around 21%. Source material: PBMCs or a T cell subset sorted from them (not recorded which). The chain carries TRBV29-1 and TRBJ2-2, with 7 nucleotides matching TRBD2. This TCR was sampled from a man aged 18 to 29 who had mild COVID-19 (a few samples of this study predate the infection). Cell type and time point are not known. The CDR3 nucleotides read TGCAGCGTAACCGGGAGGACGAACACCGGGGAGCTGTTTTTT. Residues: CSVTGRTNTGELFF.